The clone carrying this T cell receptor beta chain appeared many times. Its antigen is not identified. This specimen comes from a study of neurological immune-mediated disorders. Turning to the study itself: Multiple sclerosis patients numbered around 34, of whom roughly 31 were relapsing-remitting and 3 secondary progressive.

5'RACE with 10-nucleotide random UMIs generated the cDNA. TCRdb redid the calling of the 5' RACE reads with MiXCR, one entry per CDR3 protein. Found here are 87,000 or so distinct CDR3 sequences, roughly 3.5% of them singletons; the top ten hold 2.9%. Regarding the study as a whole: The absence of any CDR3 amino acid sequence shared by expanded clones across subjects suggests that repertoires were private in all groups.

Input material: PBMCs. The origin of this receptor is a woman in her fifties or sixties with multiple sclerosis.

The CDR3 is CASPCGRDTQYF. The CDR3 DNA reads as TGTGCCAGCCCCTGTGGAAGGGATACGCAGTATTTT. The chain uses TRBV6-6 and TRBJ2-3; D unclear. The CDR3 runs to 12 residues. The germline V gene encodes CDR1 MNHNY and CDR2 SVGAGI (reference sequence). V gave up 8 bases and J gave up 6 bases, with 12 bases separating them.